Below, 11 T cell receptor beta chains from the same sample are listed, as sequenced in a study of sequential checkpoint blockade in melanoma. The protocol was immunoSEQ multiplex PCR, while the TCRdb copy is restricted to in-frame clones and leaves out a portion. In the table there are about 4,000 clones, approximately 56% of which are singletons. Treatment denoted: randomized to nivolumab then ipilimumab (arm A) or the reverse (arm B). The sequencing here drew on CD8+ T cells sorted from blood (inferred from file names), taken from a patient given nivolumab and ipilimumab in sequence. These receptors all come from a human donor with melanoma.

The sample holds a few counts of this clone. The rearrangement links TRBV5-5 to TRBJ2-3; tentatively, D is TRBD1 (5 bases). This CDR3 has 14 amino acids. Between the trimmed V and J ends, which lost 3 bases and 0 bases, there was a span of 8 bases. CDR1 SGHKS and CDR2 YYEKEE come from the germline V gene (reference sequence). CDR3 sequence: CASSSDTSTDTQYF. CDR3 DNA sequence: TGTGCCAGCAGCTCGGACACCAGCACAGATACGCAGTATTTT.

The chain employs TRBV27 and TRBJ1-5; D not resolved. Germline CDR1 and CDR2: MNHEY and SMNVEV (reference sequence). V gave up 2 bases and J gave up 0 bases, with 5 bases separating them. CDR3 size: 14 residues. The CDR3 DNA reads TGTGCCAGCAGTTTAATCAATAGCAATCAGCCCCAGCATTTT. Encoded protein: CASSLINSNQPQHF.

The gene calls are TRBV1 and TRBJ2-7; the table names TRBD2, a call not compared with the DNA. TRBV1 is termed a pseudogene. This CDR3 is built from 15 residues. The CDR3: CTSSQDIADHYEQYF. CDR3 sequence (DNA): TGCACCAGCAGCCAAGATATAGCGGACCACTACGAGCAGTACTTC.

This clone was seen only once. V is TRBV7-8 and J is TRBJ1-3; perhaps TRBD1 as D (6 bases). Germline V gives CDR1 SGHVS, CDR2 FQNEAQ. Trimming took 5 bases from V and 4 from J, leaving 15 bases between them. This CDR3 region has 15 residues. DNA of the CDR3: TGTGCCAGCAGCCCCCTAGGGGGTCCCGGAAACACCATATATTTT. Translated: CASSPLGGPGNTIYF.

Within the sample, this clone is medium-sized. The chain uses TRBV9 and TRBJ1-1; 7 bases align to TRBD1. CDR1 and CDR2 from the germline V gene are SGDLS and YYNGEE. This CDR3 spans 14 amino acids. V lost 4 bases and J lost 3; bases outside the gene matches: 6. The CDR3 here is CASSPDRTHTEAFF. The DNA of the CDR3 is TGTGCCAGCAGCCCGGACAGGACTCACACTGAAGCTTTCTTT.

V is TRBV7-7 and J is TRBJ2-2; TRBD1 might be the D (6 bases). CDR1 and CDR2 (germline): SSHAT, FNYEAQ (reference sequence). With 3 bases removed from V and 3 bases from J, the gap between germline ends came to 11 bases. This CDR3 comprises 15 residues. The CDR3 bases are TGTGCCAGCAGCTTGGGGGACACCTACACCGGGGAGCTGTTTTTT. Translating it yields CASSLGDTYTGELFF.

This chain links TRBV4-2 with TRBJ2-3; 11 bases align to TRBD2. The trim removed 0 bases at V and 6 bases at J, leaving 8 bases unmatched. CDR3 length equals 17 residues. Germline V gene data show CDR1 as LGHNA and CDR2 as YNFKEQ. The DNA for the CDR3 is TGTGCCAGCAGCCAAGAACTAGCGGGGGTTAGTTCCGATACGCAGTATTTT. Its protein is CASSQELAGVSSDTQYF.

The rearrangement uses TRBV5-1 and TRBJ1-2; D perhaps matches TRBD1 (6 bases). CDR1 is SGHRS, CDR2 YFSETQ, per germline. CDR3 length: 16 residues. Trimming removed 4 bases from V and 4 bases from J, with 20 bases in between. Here the CDR3 reads CASSQTSDRSSYGYTF. The DNA for the CDR3 is TGCGCCAGCAGCCAAACTTCAGACAGGAGTTCCTATGGCTACACCTTC.

The rearrangement joins TRBV6-9 to TRBJ1-1; D is uncertain. The CDR3 covers 15 residues. Germline V gene lookup returns CDR1 MNHGY and CDR2 SVAAGI. V lost 5 bases to trimming and J lost 6 bases, with 19 bases between them. CDR3 region: CASSPVEGLGSEAFF. The CDR3 DNA is TGTGCCAGCAGTCCCGTGGAGGGTCTGGGATCTGAAGCTTTCTTT.

This clone appeared a few times. A far more abundant clone sits one base away, making this likely a read error. The identical CDR3 is also encoded by other nucleotide sequences in the sample. The chain employs TRBV4-2 and TRBJ2-5; 7 bases fit TRBD1. The end of the DNA aligns better with TRBJ2-7, so the J call may be wrong. The CDR3 runs to 16 residues. The germline V gene has CDR1 LGHNA and CDR2 YNFKEQ. CDR3 in amino acids: CASSQDSWAGGYEQYF. CDR3 nucleotide sequence: TGTGCCAGCAGTCAAGATTCGTGGGCAGGGGGCTACGAGCAGTACTTC.

Here the CDR3 reads CASSHPREGTRSTGELFF. CDR3 bases: TGTGCCAGCAGCCATCCCCGGGAGGGGACACGTTCCACCGGGGAGCTGTTTTTT. This chain connects TRBV9 to TRBJ2-2, with TRBD2 matching over 8 bases. The germline V gene encodes CDR1 SGDLS and CDR2 YYNGEE. The junction had 15 bases not matched to a gene; V was cut back by 4 bases and J by 4 bases. This CDR3 comprises 18 residues. Based on the CDR3 plus reference TRBV9 and TRBJ2-2, the full variable domain is DSGVTQTPKHLITATGQRVTLRCSPRSGDLSVYWYQQSLDQGLQFLIQYYNGEERAKGNILERFSAQQFPDLHSELNLSSLELGDSALYFCASSHPREGTRSTGELFFGEGSRLTVL.